This T cell receptor (beta chain) originates from a study of identifying expanded T cells in peripheral blood. Overall study results and limits: Technical replicates showed about 1.1 changed clones; roughly two weeks about 16; four weeks 19. Clone count variance between roughly 2-week samples rose with total template count.

This clone counts as medium-sized. Its antigen is not identified. Unmatched junction bases numbered 4, after V lost 0 bases and J lost 14 bases. CDR1 SGHTA and CDR2 FQGNSA come from the germline V gene. This CDR3 has 13 residues. Profiling relied on immunoSEQ multiplex PCR, and the TCRdb table lists in-frame clones only, not all of them. The data contain about 85,000 clones, about 91% of them singletons. This chain connects TRBV7-2 to TRBJ1-6, with TRBD1 matching over 7 bases. The TCR was taken from a person aged 18 to 70 in good health. The sample consisted of blood. The CDR3 sequence: CASSLAVDRALHF. In DNA, the CDR3 is TGTGCCAGCAGCTTAGCGGTTGACAGGGCCCTCCACTTT. The whole variable domain, filled in from reference TRBV7-2 and TRBJ1-6, reads GAGVSQSPSNKVTEKGKDVELRCDPISGHTALYWYRQSLGQGLEFLIYFQGNSAPDKSGLPSDRFSAERTGGSVSTLTIQRTQQEDSAVYLCASSLAVDRALHFGNGTRLTVT.